The next 21 T cell receptor beta chains were all read from a single sample in a study of PD-1 blockade in classical Hodgkin lymphoma. There was relapse after autologous stem cell transplantation in every patient, and there was variation in brentuximab vedotin exposure. Produced via immunoSEQ multiplex PCR; TCRdb's table is partial and in-frame only. The sample includes some 16,000 clones, roughly 82% of them seen just once. Sequenced material: peripheral blood mononuclear cells (PBMCs), taken before the second cycle of nivolumab. The receptor source for this set is a human donor with classical Hodgkin lymphoma.

This chain joins TRBV5-1 and TRBJ2-1; 7 bases match TRBD2. There are 12 residues in the CDR3. From germline, CDR1 is SGHRS and CDR2 YFSETQ. V lost 7 bases, J lost 8 bases, and 6 bases stayed unmatched. This chain's CDR3 is CASHIRGDEQFF. The CDR3, as DNA: TGCGCCAGCCACATACGGGGGGATGAGCAGTTCTTC.

This chain links TRBV9 with TRBJ2-3; tentatively, D is TRBD2 (6 bases). CDR1 SGDLS and CDR2 YYNGEE come from the germline V gene. V lost 1 base to trimming and J lost 2 bases, with 11 bases between them. This CDR3 comprises 15 residues. CDR3 nucleotides: TGTGCCAGCAGCGTACAACTAGCTCCCACAGATACGCAGTATTTT. This translates into CASSVQLAPTDTQYF.

This chain joins TRBV6-5 and TRBJ1-1; weak D call: TRBD1 (5 bases). The germline V gene encodes CDR1 MNHEY and CDR2 SVGAGI. The CDR3 runs 14 residues. Trimming removed 0 bases from V and 3 bases from J, with 8 bases in between. CDR3 region: CASSYSRGDTEAFF. The DNA for the CDR3 is TGTGCCAGCAGTTACTCGAGAGGGGACACTGAAGCTTTCTTT.

The chain has TRBV2 and TRBJ2-7; 9 bases line up with TRBD2. The germline V gene has CDR1 SNHLY and CDR2 FYNNEI. V gave up 2 bases and J gave up 5 bases; unmatched junction bases: 4. CDR3 size: 14 residues. The CDR3 nucleotides are TGTGCCAGCAGTGAACTAGCGGGGCGACACGAGCAGTACTTC. It is translated as CASSELAGRHEQYF.

The chain recombines TRBV5-5 with TRBJ1-1, with 7 bases fitting TRBD1. J was trimmed by 6 bases and V by 2 bases; bases with no gene match: 7. The CDR3 is 14 residues long. CDR1 is SGHKS, CDR2 YYEKEE, per germline (reference sequence). Here the CDR3 DNA reads TGTGCCAGCAGCTTAACAGGGGTGAGGGCTGAAGCTTTCTTT. It is translated as CASSLTGVRAEAFF. Full variable domain (outside the CDR3, taken from reference TRBV5-5 and TRBJ1-1): DAGVTQSPTHLIKTRGQQVTLRCSPISGHKSVSWYQQVLGQGPQFIFQYYEKEERGRGNFPDRFSARQFPNYSSELNVNALLLGDSALYLCASSLTGVRAEAFFGQGTRLTVV.

The chain recombines TRBV7-6 with TRBJ2-3; D possibly corresponds to TRBD2 (6 bases). Trimming pared 5 bases from V and 4 bases from J, leaving 22 bases between. Per the germline V gene, CDR1 is SGHVS and CDR2 is FNYEAQ. The CDR3 sequence is 17 residues long. The CDR3 loop reads CASSAGWSPYNADTQYF. The DNA for the CDR3 is TGTGCCAGCAGCGCGGGATGGTCCCCCTATAACGCAGATACGCAGTATTTT.

This rearrangement joins TRBV4-1 to TRBJ1-1; D remains ambiguous. The CDR3 is 12 residues long. CDR1 MGHRA and CDR2 YSYEKL come from the germline V gene. V was cut by 4 bases and J by 11 bases, with 14 bases left in between. CDR3: CASSPLGMEAFF. DNA of the CDR3: TGCGCCAGCAGCCCCCTGGGGATGGAGGCTTTCTTT.

The genes are TRBV21-1 and TRBJ2-1. TRBV21-1 is shown as a pseudogene. There are 13 residues in the CDR3. The CDR3 DNA reads TGTGCCAGCAGCAAAGGGGGTGGCAATGAGCAGTTCTTC. This encodes CASSKGGGNEQFF.

V gene TRBV5-1 combines with J gene TRBJ2-7; maybe TRBD2 (5 bases). The CDR3 consists of 14 residues. Between the trimmed V and J ends, which lost 4 bases and 4 bases, there was a span of 15 bases. Germline V CDR1 and CDR2: SGHRS, YFSETQ. The CDR3 region is CASSREGHPYEQYF. The CDR3 DNA is TGCGCCAGCAGCCGTGAGGGCCACCCGTACGAGCAGTACTTC.

The rearrangement joins TRBV28 to TRBJ1-4; D gene ambiguous. The germline V gene has CDR1 MDHEN and CDR2 SYDVKM. CDR3 length: 14 amino acids. Trimming cost V 3 bases and J 4 bases, with 9 bases left between them. CDR3 sequence reads: CASSFGVYNEKLFF. The CDR3 DNA sequence: TGTGCCAGCAGTTTCGGGGTTTATAATGAAAAACTGTTTTTT.

The chain has TRBV6-5 and TRBJ1-2; no definite D call. The CDR3 is 12 amino acids. CDR1 is MNHEY, CDR2 SVGAGI, per germline. V lost 6 bases to trimming and J lost 2 bases, with 7 bases between them. CDR3 nucleotide sequence: TGTGCCAGCAGAGACAAGAACTATGGCTACACCTTC. Its translation is CASRDKNYGYTF.

This clone occurred once. V and J are TRBV25-1 and TRBJ2-3; 9 bases agree with TRBD2. The CDR3 runs 12 residues. The germline gives CDR1 MGHDK, CDR2 SYGVNS. The CDR3 nucleotides are TGTGCTACCGGGACTAGCCCCCATACGCAGTATTTT. Translating gives CATGTSPHTQYF.

This sequence joins TRBV7-8 and TRBJ2-3; 9 nucleotides match TRBD2. CDR3 length: 15 residues. Germline CDR1 SGHVS, CDR2 FQNEAQ. V dropped 3 bases and J dropped 4; count of bases not matched to a gene: 5. Here the CDR3 reads CASSFSSGGADTQYF. DNA for the CDR3: TGTGCCAGCAGCTTCAGTAGCGGGGGAGCAGATACGCAGTATTTT.

The chain is built from TRBV21-1 and TRBJ2-7; the table's D gene call, TRBD1, was not cross checked with the DNA. TRBV21-1 has pseudogene status. The CDR3 covers 12 residues. For the CDR3, the DNA is TGTGCCAGCAGCACCCAGGGTGACGAGCAGTACTTC. This translates into CASSTQGDEQYF.

The V call is TRBV6-5, the J call TRBJ2-7; D unclear. There are 13 residues in the CDR3. The germline V and J ends were trimmed by 2 bases and 2 bases, with 7 bases remaining between them. CDR1 and CDR2 from the germline V gene are MNHEY and SVGAGI. The CDR3: CASSYSDTYEQYF. The CDR3 DNA follows: TGTGCCAGCAGTTACAGTGACACCTACGAGCAGTACTTC.

In its sample, this clone was seen once. The genes are TRBV5-1 and TRBJ2-7, with a possible D match to TRBD1 (6 bases). CDR1 is SGHRS and CDR2 is YFSETQ in the germline V gene. Trimming removed 8 bases at V and 0 bases at J, with 15 bases between. The CDR3 spans 14 residues. The CDR3 DNA sequence: TGCGCCAGTAGGAGGACAGAAAACTCCTACGAGCAGTACTTC. It yields the protein CASRRTENSYEQYF.

V gene TRBV30 combines with J gene TRBJ2-7; D is possibly TRBD2 (6 bases). The germline V gene encodes CDR1 GTSNPN and CDR2 SVGIG (reference sequence). V shed 0 bases and J shed 6 bases, with 18 bases lying between them. The CDR3 is 15 amino acids. The CDR3 loop reads CAWSVSRTLGGEQYF. The CDR3 DNA is TGTGCCTGGAGTGTCAGTCGGACCCTCGGGGGCGAGCAGTACTTC.

This clone was seen only a few times. The chain uses TRBV19 and TRBJ2-7; tentatively, D is TRBD1 (6 bases). Germline V gene sequence: CDR1 LNHDA, CDR2 SQIVND (reference sequence). The V end was cut by 5 bases, the J end by 6 bases, with 11 bases between. This CDR3 region has 12 residues. CDR3 nucleotides: TGTGCCAGTAGTCCCTCCAGGGGCGAGCAGTACTTC. It codes for CASSPSRGEQYF.

In DNA, the CDR3 is TGTGCCAGCAGCTTTTCCCTCGGACAGAGAAATGAGCAGTACTTC. Translated: CASSFSLGQRNEQYF. The chain uses TRBV11-1 and TRBJ2-7; the D gene is possibly TRBD1 (6 bases). Germline loops: CDR1 SGHAT, CDR2 FQDESV (reference sequence). V was cut by 3 bases and J by 7 bases, with 19 bases left in between. CDR3 length: 15 residues.

The chain links TRBV7-9 to TRBJ1-4; D is perhaps TRBD1 (6 bases). The germline CDR1 and CDR2 sequences are SEHNR and FQNEAQ (reference sequence). The ends were cut back, 6 bases at V and 5 bases at J, with 10 bases in the middle. The CDR3 has 13 residues. CDR3 region: CASSQGLNEKLFF. The CDR3 DNA reads TGTGCCAGCAGTCAGGGGTTAAATGAAAAACTGTTTTTT.

This chain connects TRBV4-1 to TRBJ2-7; 13 bases fit TRBD2. The trim removed 3 bases at V and 2 bases at J, leaving 16 bases unmatched. Germline V CDR1 and CDR2: MGHRA, YSYEKL. CDR3 length equals 20 residues. The CDR3 DNA is TGCGCCAGCAGCCACCCCCAAAGGACTAGCGGGGGCAGGCCCACCTACGAGCAGTACTTC. Translated, it gives CASSHPQRTSGGRPTYEQYF.